Below, 26 T cell receptor beta chains from the same sample are listed, as sequenced in a study of blood T cell repertoires in COVID-19. TCRdb's table, derived via immunoSEQ multiplex PCR, lists solely in-frame clones and lacks some. The sample consists of 200,000 to 300,000 clones, over 75% of them appearing once. The sequenced sample was PBMCs or T cells enriched from blood (not recorded which). These receptors were taken from a man in his forties who had recovered from COVID-19.

The sample holds one count of this clone. The rearrangement uses TRBV3-1 (or the pseudogene TRBV3-2) and TRBJ2-3; 8 bases are a match to TRBD2. CDR3 length: 15 amino acids. With V trimmed by 5 bases and J by 2 bases, 6 bases remained unmatched. Germline loops: CDR1 LGHDT, CDR2 YNNKEL (reference sequence). The CDR3 sequence is CASSDTSGPTDTQYF. The CDR3 region has the DNA TGTGCCAGCAGCGATACTAGCGGTCCCACAGATACGCAGTATTTT.

The chain has TRBV3-1 (or the pseudogene TRBV3-2) and TRBJ2-5; 8 bases map to TRBD2. The germline gives CDR1 LGHDT, CDR2 YNNKEL (reference sequence). V lost 3 bases, J lost 7 bases, and 7 bases stayed unmatched. The CDR3 consists of 14 residues. The CDR3 region is CASSQGAGEATQYF. The CDR3, as DNA: TGTGCCAGCAGCCAGGGAGCGGGAGAGGCGACCCAGTACTTC.

This chain connects TRBV4-1 to TRBJ2-7, with 7 bases lining up with TRBD1. With 5 bases clipped from V and 2 bases from J, the junction kept 21 bases outside the gene matches. The CDR3 is 19 residues long. Germline CDR1 and CDR2: MGHRA and YSYEKL. The CDR3 DNA reads TGCGCCAGCAGCTATACCGTTACCCCTCCGGGACAGCGACCCTACGAGCAGTACTTC. Amino acids: CASSYTVTPPGQRPYEQYF.

The CDR3 nucleotides read TGCAGCGTGGTCTGGGGGGGAAGCACTGAAGCTTTCTTT. Its translation: CSVVWGGSTEAFF. The chain combines TRBV29-1 with TRBJ1-1; a possible D gene is TRBD1 (5 bases). The CDR3 is made up of 13 amino acids. Per germline, CDR1 SQVTM and CDR2 ANQGSEA. Trimming removed 6 bases from V and 4 bases from J, with 15 bases in between.

V gene TRBV4-3 combines with J gene TRBJ2-5; TRBD2 agrees at 7 bases. The CDR3 is 16 residues long. Germline V gives CDR1 LGHNA, CDR2 YSLEER. V gave up 1 base and J gave up 2 bases; unmatched junction bases: 7. CDR3 residues: CASSQGPAGWQETQYF. The CDR3 DNA is TGCGCCAGCAGCCAAGGGCCAGCGGGGTGGCAAGAGACCCAGTACTTC.

The gene calls are TRBV4-2 and TRBJ2-7, with D unresolved. The CDR3 consists of 13 residues. The germline V gene encodes CDR1 LGHNA and CDR2 YNFKEQ. Trimming shortened V by 0 bases and J by 6 bases, and 9 bases separated the two germline ends. The chain's CDR3 is CASSQDTLREQYF. CDR3 nucleotides: TGTGCCAGCAGCCAAGATACCCTACGCGAGCAGTACTTC.

This rearrangement joins TRBV11-3 to TRBJ2-2; D is possibly TRBD1 (7 bases). Germline V CDR1 and CDR2: SGHNT, YENEEA. The germline V and J ends were trimmed by 5 bases and 4 bases, with 14 bases remaining between them. The CDR3 length is 15 residues. CDR3 DNA: TGTGCCAGCAGCGGAAACAGGGGAGGCACCGGGGAGCTGTTTTTT. Encoded protein: CASSGNRGGTGELFF.

The chain couples TRBV7-9 to TRBJ2-7; 10 nucleotides line up with TRBD2. The CDR3 spans 14 residues. With V trimmed by 3 bases and J by 7 bases, 6 bases remained unmatched. Germline values: CDR1 SEHNR, CDR2 FQNEAQ (reference sequence). CDR3 nucleotide sequence: TGTGCCAGCAGCTTCGGACTAGCGGTGGGGGAGCAGTACTTC. This gives the protein CASSFGLAVGEQYF.

This chain uses TRBV4-1 with TRBJ1-1; tentative D call: TRBD1 (6 bases). Germline values: CDR1 MGHRA, CDR2 YSYEKL. V was pared by 2 bases and J by 5 bases, with 18 bases between. The CDR3 is made up of 16 amino acids. This CDR3 reads CASSQTRTGRWTEAFF. CDR3 nucleotides: TGCGCCAGCAGCCAAACCCGAACAGGGCGTTGGACTGAAGCTTTCTTT.

This clone was observed a handful of times. The same CDR3 arises from other DNA sequences in this sample as well. This chain joins TRBV7-9 and TRBJ1-2, with D possibly matching TRBD1 (5 bases). V dropped 1 base and J dropped 8 bases, with 8 bases sitting between them. This CDR3 is built from 12 residues. From germline, CDR1 is SEHNR and CDR2 FQNEAQ (reference sequence). In nucleotides, the CDR3 is TGTGCCAGCAGCTTAGATCAGGGAGGCTACACCTTC. Protein product: CASSLDQGGYTF.

Concerning this clone: One end of the junction varies from germline; a read error may be responsible. The chain links TRBV7-7 to TRBJ2-7; D may be TRBD1 (6 bases). The CDR3 is made up of 15 amino acids. Germline V gene sequence: CDR1 SSHAT, CDR2 FNYEAQ (reference sequence). The CDR3 bases are TGTGCTAGCAGCTTAGAGGCAGGGGTTTCCTACGAGCAGTACTTC. Residues: CASSLEAGVSYEQYF. Complete variable domain (other parts from reference TRBV7-7 and TRBJ2-7): GAGVSQSPRYKVTKRGQDVTLRCDPISSHATLYWYQQALGQGPEFLTYFNYEAQPDKSGLPSDRFSAERPEGSISTLTIQRTEQRDSAMYRCASSLEAGVSYEQYFGPGTRLTVT.

The chain has TRBV19 and TRBJ2-5; 7 nucleotides line up with TRBD2. V dropped 5 bases and J dropped 4; count of bases not matched to a gene: 4. The CDR3 runs to 13 residues. Germline lookup yields CDR1 LNHDA and CDR2 SQIVND (reference sequence). The chain's CDR3 is CASSSGGSETQYF. In DNA form, the CDR3 reads TGTGCCAGTAGTTCGGGAGGATCAGAGACCCAGTACTTC. Using reference TRBV19 and TRBJ2-5 for the parts outside the CDR3, the full variable domain is DGGITQSPKYLFRKEGQNVTLSCEQNLNHDAMYWYRQDPGQGLRLIYYSQIVNDFQKGDIAEGYSVSREKKESFPLTVTSAQKNPTAFYLCASSSGGSETQYFGPGTRLLVL.

This sequence joins TRBV28 and TRBJ2-5; TRBD1 is a possible D gene (6 bases). CDR1 is MDHEN and CDR2 is SYDVKM in the germline V gene. V was cut by 6 bases and J by 5 bases, with 22 bases left in between. The CDR3 loop spans 16 amino acids. CDR3 protein: CASRVTGKTFRETQYF. The CDR3, as DNA: TGTGCCAGCAGGGTGACAGGCAAAACGTTTCGTGAGACCCAGTACTTC. Together with reference TRBV28 and TRBJ2-5, the CDR3 gives the full variable domain: DVKVTQSSRYLVKRTGEKVFLECVQDMDHENMFWYRQDPGLGLRLIYFSYDVKMKEKGDIPEGYSVSREKKERFSLILESASTNQTSMYLCASRVTGKTFRETQYFGPGTRLLVL.

The rearrangement links TRBV6-2 or TRBV6-3 to TRBJ2-1; D may be TRBD1 (5 bases). The CDR3 contains 15 residues. CDR1 MNHEY and CDR2 SVGEGT come from the germline V gene. Trimming cost V 5 bases and J 5 bases, with 16 bases left between them. This CDR3 reads CASSPRASANNEQFF. CDR3 coding DNA: TGTGCCAGCAGTCCCAGGGCCAGCGCTAACAATGAGCAGTTCTTC.

About this clone: Other DNA sequences in the same sample also yield this CDR3. V gene TRBV15 combines with J gene TRBJ1-3, with 8 nucleotides matching TRBD1. Per the germline V gene, CDR1 is LNHNV and CDR2 is YYDKDF (reference sequence). This CDR3 is built from 14 residues. Unmatched junction bases numbered 0, after V lost 3 bases and J lost 2 bases. The CDR3, as DNA: TGTGCCACCAGCAGGGACAGGGCTGGAAACACCATATATTTT. This sequence encodes CATSRDRAGNTIYF.

This CDR3 is CASSLVGGQGRTEAFF. CDR3 bases: TGCGCCAGCAGCTTGGTTGGAGGACAGGGGCGCACTGAAGCTTTCTTT. This chain links TRBV5-1 with TRBJ1-1; 9 bases agree with TRBD1. Trimming at V came to 0 bases and at J to 4 bases, leaving 7 bases not matched to a gene. Germline CDR1 is SGHRS and CDR2 is YFSETQ. This CDR3 comprises 16 residues.

The V and J genes are TRBV4-1 and TRBJ1-2; D unclear. Deletions cut 4 bases from V and 5 bases from J, with 14 bases between. This CDR3 has 14 residues. Germline V gives CDR1 MGHRA, CDR2 YSYEKL. CDR3 bases: TGCGCCAGCAGCCCCGGCGGGCGAATATATGGCTACACCTTC. Encoded protein: CASSPGGRIYGYTF.

The chain recombines TRBV11-3 with TRBJ2-2; D is ambiguous. Looked up from germline, CDR1 is SGHNT and CDR2 is YENEEA. The CDR3 has 14 residues. V was cut by 4 bases and J by 4 bases, with 10 bases left in between. This CDR3 reads CASSSLDSTGELFF. The CDR3 coding sequence is TGTGCCAGCAGCTCCCTAGATTCCACCGGGGAGCTGTTTTTT.

This chain links TRBV9 with TRBJ1-5; the D is unclear. The CDR3 covers 15 residues. Trimming shortened V by 3 bases and J by 0 bases, and 10 bases separated the two germline ends. CDR1 and CDR2 (germline): SGDLS, YYNGEE. CDR3 sequence reads: CASSAEQYSNQPQHF. The CDR3 bases are TGTGCCAGCAGCGCAGAACAATATAGCAATCAGCCCCAGCATTTT.

The count of this clone is one. The J gene is TRBJ1-1, the V gene TRBV7-2; TRBD1 matches 7 bases. This CDR3 is 14 amino acids long. Germline CDR1 SGHTA, CDR2 FQGNSA. V lost 5 bases and J lost 1; bases outside the gene matches: 4. The CDR3 region has the DNA TGTGCCAGCAGCCCGGGACAGTGGAACACTGAAGCTTTCTTT. It codes for CASSPGQWNTEAFF.

V usage is TRBV9 and J usage is TRBJ1-1; D unclear. V lost 3 bases to trimming and J lost 2 bases, with 14 bases between them. CDR1 and CDR2 (germline): SGDLS, YYNGEE. This CDR3 contains 15 residues. CDR3 in amino acids: CASSEDFLSNTEAFF. DNA of the CDR3: TGTGCCAGCAGCGAGGACTTTCTCTCAAACACTGAAGCTTTCTTT. Based on the CDR3 plus reference TRBV9 and TRBJ1-1, the full variable domain is DSGVTQTPKHLITATGQRVTLRCSPRSGDLSVYWYQQSLDQGLQFLIQYYNGEERAKGNILERFSAQQFPDLHSELNLSSLELGDSALYFCASSEDFLSNTEAFFGQGTRLTVV.

The sample holds one count of this clone. The chain carries TRBV5-1 and TRBJ2-1, with 7 nucleotides matching TRBD2. Per germline, CDR1 SGHRS and CDR2 YFSETQ. Trimming cost V 4 bases and J 7 bases; bases outside gene matches: 14. The CDR3 loop spans 16 amino acids. CDR3 coding DNA: TGCGCCAGCAGCGCAGGGACTACCCGATTCTTAAATGAGCAGTTCTTC. Translated, it gives CASSAGTTRFLNEQFF. The full variable domain, in which reference TRBV5-1 and TRBJ2-1 provide the parts outside the CDR3, is KAGVTQTPRYLIKTRGQQVTLSCSPISGHRSVSWYQQTPGQGLQFLFEYFSETQRNKGNFPGRFSGRQFSNSRSEMNVSTLELGDSALYLCASSAGTTRFLNEQFFGPGTRLTVL.

This clone was counted once. This chain connects TRBV5-4 to TRBJ2-5; the D gene is possibly TRBD1 (5 bases). V shed 0 bases and J shed 5 bases, with 17 bases lying between them. The CDR3 is 16 residues long. Germline CDR1 SGHNT, CDR2 YYREEE (reference sequence). In DNA form, the CDR3 reads TGTGCCAGCAGCTTGGCCTTAAGACAGATCCAGGAGACCCAGTACTTC. It codes for CASSLALRQIQETQYF.

The chain recombines TRBV9 with TRBJ1-2, with D possibly being TRBD1 (5 bases). Looked up from germline, CDR1 is SGDLS and CDR2 is YYNGEE. The CDR3 runs to 14 residues. Trimming shortened V by 4 bases and J by 3 bases, and 13 bases separated the two germline ends. CDR3 coding DNA: TGTGCCAGCAGCCCTGTAGGGGTGGACTATGGCTACACCTTC. This gives the protein CASSPVGVDYGYTF.

The V call is TRBV10-3, the J call TRBJ1-2; 7 positions agree with TRBD1. The CDR3 covers 15 residues. V gave up 0 bases and J gave up 5 bases; unmatched junction bases: 6. Germline CDR1 reads ENHRY; CDR2 reads SYGVKD. CDR3 sequence: CAISESKGTEYGYTF. CDR3 in DNA: TGTGCCATCAGTGAGTCTAAGGGGACAGAATATGGCTACACCTTC.

The rearrangement uses TRBV30 and TRBJ1-1, with TRBD1 as a possible D gene (5 bases). CDR1 GTSNPN and CDR2 SVGIG come from the germline V gene (reference sequence). The CDR3 is made up of 12 amino acids. The V gene lost 3 bases and the J gene lost 7 bases, with 12 bases spanning the gap. CDR3 sequence (DNA): TGTGCCTGGAGACATACCACAGGTGAAGCTTTCTTT. Translating it yields CAWRHTTGEAFF. The variable domain in full, completed from reference TRBV30 and TRBJ1-1, reads SQTIHQWPATLVQPVGSPLSLECTVEGTSNPNLYWYRQAAGRGLQLLFYSVGIGQISSEVPQNLSASRPQDRQFILSSKKLLLSDSGFYLCAWRHTTGEAFFGQGTRLTVV.